Listed below are T cell receptor beta chains from one sample, sequenced in a study of CD8 T cells in ankylosing spondylitis. TCRdb re-analysed the 5' RACE reads in MiXCR, keeping a single row per CDR3 protein. The table includes fewer than 450,000 distinct CDR3 sequences, over 15% detected once. Source material: blood, either unsorted or a sorted T cell fraction (not recorded which). These receptors originate from a male donor with ankylosing spondylitis. The CDR3 runs from the conserved cysteine through the conserved F or W. A D gene is named only where the DNA matches it firmly. The size field is filled for only some rows; it gives once, few, many or a size class.

cdr3_aa: CSAPNTGELFF; cdr3_nt: TGCAGTGCGCCTAACACCGGGGAGCTGTTTTTT; d_call: .; v_call: TRBV20-1; j_call: TRBJ2-2; clone_size: .
cdr3_aa: CSAREYQETQYF; cdr3_nt: TGCAGTGCTAGGGAGTACCAAGAGACCCAGTACTTC; d_call: .; v_call: TRBV20-1; j_call: TRBJ2-5; clone_size: .
cdr3_aa: CAWSYDRGGEKLFF; cdr3_nt: TGTGCCTGGAGTTACGACAGGGGCGGTGAAAAACTGTTTTTT; d_call: TRBD1; v_call: TRBV30; j_call: TRBJ1-4; clone_size: few
cdr3_aa: CASSLGRGPNEQYF; cdr3_nt: TGCGCCAGCAGCTTGGGCAGGGGGCCGAACGAGCAGTACTTC; d_call: TRBD1; v_call: TRBV5-1; j_call: TRBJ2-7; clone_size: many
cdr3_aa: CASSRYRGRNYGYTF; cdr3_nt: TGTGCCAGCAGTCGTTACAGGGGGCGAAACTATGGCTACACCTTC; d_call: TRBD1; v_call: TRBV27; j_call: TRBJ1-2; clone_size: .
cdr3_aa: CASRHEGGYTF; cdr3_nt: TGTGCCAGCAGACACGAGGGTGGCTACACCTTC; d_call: .; v_call: TRBV28; j_call: TRBJ1-2; clone_size: .
cdr3_aa: CASSWTPGETQYF; cdr3_nt: TGTGCCAGCAGCTGGACACCGGGTGAGACCCAGTACTTC; d_call: .; v_call: TRBV7-8; j_call: TRBJ2-5; clone_size: .
cdr3_aa: CASSSSGTKPLHF; cdr3_nt: TGTGCCAGCAGTAGTTCCGGGACGAAACCCCTCCACTTT; d_call: .; v_call: TRBV12-3/TRBV12-4; j_call: TRBJ1-6; clone_size: .
cdr3_aa: CASSYSRTGTFF; cdr3_nt: TGTGCCAGCAGTTACTCCCGGACCGGAACTTTCTTT; d_call: .; v_call: TRBV6-2/TRBV6-3; j_call: TRBJ1-1; clone_size: .
cdr3_aa: CASRGGKNTGELFF; cdr3_nt: TGTGCCAGCAGAGGGGGGAAGAACACCGGGGAGCTGTTTTTT; d_call: .; v_call: TRBV6-1; j_call: TRBJ2-2; clone_size: few
cdr3_aa: CASSMGQYPNSPLHF; cdr3_nt: TGTGCCAGCAGTATGGGACAATACCCTAATTCACCCCTCCACTTT; d_call: .; v_call: TRBV27; j_call: TRBJ1-6; clone_size: few
cdr3_aa: CAMSTGGNNYGYTF; cdr3_nt: TGTGCCATGTCTACAGGGGGCAACAACTATGGCTACACCTTC; d_call: TRBD1; v_call: TRBV10-3; j_call: TRBJ1-2; clone_size: few
cdr3_aa: CASSYGGDNSPLHF; cdr3_nt: TGTGCCAGCAGTTACGGCGGAGATAATTCACCCCTCCACTTT; d_call: .; v_call: TRBV6-2/TRBV6-3; j_call: TRBJ1-6; clone_size: few
cdr3_aa: CASSYSVDRQRREGYTF; cdr3_nt: TGTGCCAGCAGTTACTCTGTTGACAGACAAAGGAGGGAAGGCTACACCTTC; d_call: .; v_call: TRBV6-5; j_call: TRBJ1-2; clone_size: .
cdr3_aa: CASTPWGGETQYF; cdr3_nt: TGTGCCAGCACCCCCTGGGGGGGAGAGACCCAGTACTTC; d_call: TRBD2; v_call: TRBV6-2/TRBV6-3; j_call: TRBJ2-5; clone_size: .
cdr3_aa: CASSQDGSGGIEQFF; cdr3_nt: TGCGCCAGCAGCCAAGATGGCTCAGGGGGCATTGAGCAGTTCTTC; d_call: TRBD1; v_call: TRBV4-1; j_call: TRBJ2-1; clone_size: few
cdr3_aa: CASSAGGRRTDTQYF; cdr3_nt: TGTGCCAGCAGTGCAGGGGGCCGCAGGACAGATACGCAGTATTTT; d_call: TRBD1; v_call: TRBV12-3/TRBV12-4; j_call: TRBJ2-3; clone_size: few
cdr3_aa: CASSLGPRVGNTEAFF; cdr3_nt: TGTGCCAGCAGCTTAGGGCCTAGGGTGGGGAACACTGAAGCTTTCTTT; d_call: .; v_call: TRBV5-4; j_call: TRBJ1-1; clone_size: few
cdr3_aa: CASRPSGTKGDEQYF; cdr3_nt: TGTGCCAGCAGACCGTCCGGGACAAAGGGCGACGAGCAGTACTTC; d_call: .; v_call: TRBV5-6; j_call: TRBJ2-7; clone_size: .
cdr3_aa: CASSPNRDEKLFF; cdr3_nt: TGTGCCAGCTCACCAAACAGGGATGAAAAACTGTTTTTT; d_call: .; v_call: TRBV18; j_call: TRBJ1-4; clone_size: many
cdr3_aa: CASSQAVRGGYTF; cdr3_nt: TGTGCCAGCAGCCAAGCGGTCAGGGGGGGCTACACCTTC; d_call: TRBD1; v_call: TRBV3-1; j_call: TRBJ1-2; clone_size: few
cdr3_aa: CSASTDRAGGGYTF; cdr3_nt: TGCAGTGCTAGCACCGACAGGGCGGGAGGAGGCTACACCTTC; d_call: TRBD1; v_call: TRBV20-1; j_call: TRBJ1-2; clone_size: .
cdr3_aa: CAISELRDRSTDTQYF; cdr3_nt: TGTGCCATCAGTGAGCTCCGGGACCGCAGCACAGATACGCAGTATTTT; d_call: .; v_call: TRBV10-3; j_call: TRBJ2-3; clone_size: few
cdr3_aa: CASSYSPAGANYGYTF; cdr3_nt: TGTGCCAGCAGTTACTCCCCGGCCGGCGCTAACTATGGCTACACCTTC; d_call: .; v_call: TRBV6-2/TRBV6-3; j_call: TRBJ1-2; clone_size: .
cdr3_aa: CASSLVGTRSGYTF; cdr3_nt: TGTGCCAGCAGTTTAGTCGGGACTCGTTCTGGCTACACCTTC; d_call: .; v_call: TRBV12-3/TRBV12-4; j_call: TRBJ1-2; clone_size: many
cdr3_aa: CASSLDGDLNTEAFF; cdr3_nt: TGCGCCAGCAGCTTGGATGGGGACCTGAACACTGAAGCTTTCTTT; d_call: .; v_call: TRBV5-1; j_call: TRBJ1-1; clone_size: .
cdr3_aa: CASSTQGAFTGELFF; cdr3_nt: TGCGCCAGCAGCACACAGGGGGCATTCACCGGGGAGCTGTTTTTT; d_call: TRBD1; v_call: TRBV5-1; j_call: TRBJ2-2; clone_size: .
cdr3_aa: CAISESLAATYEQYF; cdr3_nt: TGTGCCATCAGTGAGTCACTAGCGGCTACCTACGAGCAGTACTTC; d_call: TRBD2; v_call: TRBV10-3; j_call: TRBJ2-7; clone_size: few
cdr3_aa: CASSPTHANTEAFF; cdr3_nt: TGTGCCAGCAGCCCTACCCATGCGAACACTGAAGCTTTCTTT; d_call: .; v_call: TRBV12-3/TRBV12-4; j_call: TRBJ1-1; clone_size: .
cdr3_aa: CAISDGTYQNTIYF; cdr3_nt: TGTGCCATCAGTGACGGGACATATCAAAACACCATATATTTT; d_call: .; v_call: TRBV10-3; j_call: TRBJ1-3; clone_size: .
cdr3_aa: CSALKLRGAYEQYF; cdr3_nt: TGCAGTGCCTTAAAACTCCGGGGGGCCTACGAGCAGTACTTC; d_call: TRBD2; v_call: TRBV20-1; j_call: TRBJ2-7; clone_size: few
cdr3_aa: CASSAGQGAIGEKLFF; cdr3_nt: TGCGCCAGCAGCGCCGGACAGGGGGCGATTGGGGAAAAACTGTTTTTT; d_call: TRBD1; v_call: TRBV5-1; j_call: TRBJ1-4; clone_size: few
cdr3_aa: CSATTMNTEAFF; cdr3_nt: TGCAGCGCCACAACAATGAACACTGAAGCTTTCTTT; d_call: .; v_call: TRBV29-1; j_call: TRBJ1-1; clone_size: .
cdr3_aa: CASSRNPGTGHQNTGELFF; cdr3_nt: TGTGCCAGCAGCCGAAACCCCGGGACAGGGCACCAGAACACCGGGGAGCTGTTTTTT; d_call: TRBD1; v_call: TRBV3-1; j_call: TRBJ2-2; clone_size: .
cdr3_aa: CASSYGPTGQKNYGYTF; cdr3_nt: TGCGCCAGCAGTTACGGACCGACGGGACAGAAAAACTATGGCTACACCTTC; d_call: TRBD1; v_call: TRBV5-1; j_call: TRBJ1-2; clone_size: few
cdr3_aa: CASSPGTSASSYNEQFF; cdr3_nt: TGTGCCAGCAGCCCCGGGACTAGCGCAAGCTCCTACAATGAGCAGTTCTTC; d_call: TRBD2; v_call: TRBV3-1; j_call: TRBJ2-1; clone_size: .
cdr3_aa: CSARKGGGVRTEAFF; cdr3_nt: TGCAGTGCTAGAAAGGGAGGGGGGGTTAGAACTGAAGCTTTCTTT; d_call: .; v_call: TRBV20-1; j_call: TRBJ1-1; clone_size: .
cdr3_aa: CASSYWTGSDEAFF; cdr3_nt: TGTGCCAGCAGTTATTGGACAGGGTCCGACGAAGCTTTCTTT; d_call: TRBD1; v_call: TRBV6-2/TRBV6-3; j_call: TRBJ1-1; clone_size: few
cdr3_aa: CAISESGQVRSGNTIYF; cdr3_nt: TGTGCCATCAGTGAGTCGGGGCAGGTCCGTTCTGGAAACACCATATATTTT; d_call: .; v_call: TRBV10-3; j_call: TRBJ1-3; clone_size: few
cdr3_aa: CASTPPITGGADTQYF; cdr3_nt: TGCGCCAGTACCCCACCTATTACAGGGGGCGCGGATACGCAGTATTTT; d_call: TRBD1; v_call: TRBV5-1; j_call: TRBJ2-3; clone_size: .
cdr3_aa: CSALRDPGSNEKLFF; cdr3_nt: TGCAGCGCCCTGAGAGACCCGGGGTCTAATGAAAAACTGTTTTTT; d_call: .; v_call: TRBV20-1; j_call: TRBJ1-4; clone_size: few
cdr3_aa: CAISFQINQPQHF; cdr3_nt: TGTGCCATCAGTTTCCAGATAAATCAGCCCCAGCATTTT; d_call: .; v_call: TRBV10-3; j_call: TRBJ1-5; clone_size: .
cdr3_aa: CSARGGFNSPLHF; cdr3_nt: TGCAGTGCTAGAGGGGGCTTTAATTCACCCCTCCACTTT; d_call: .; v_call: TRBV20-1; j_call: TRBJ1-6; clone_size: .
cdr3_aa: CASSLGTGYNSPLHF; cdr3_nt: TGCGCCAGCAGCTTGGGGACCGGGTATAATTCACCCCTCCACTTT; d_call: .; v_call: TRBV5-1; j_call: TRBJ1-6; clone_size: .
cdr3_aa: CASSIQINSPLHF; cdr3_nt: TGTGCCAGCAGTATACAGATTAATTCACCCCTCCACTTT; d_call: .; v_call: TRBV2; j_call: TRBJ1-6; clone_size: .
cdr3_aa: CASSLPGGQKETQYF; cdr3_nt: TGCGCCAGCAGCTTACCGGGAGGACAAAAGGAGACCCAGTACTTC; d_call: TRBD2; v_call: TRBV5-1; j_call: TRBJ2-5; clone_size: many
cdr3_aa: CSARGHPVGDTQYF; cdr3_nt: TGCAGTGCTAGAGGACACCCAGTGGGGGATACGCAGTATTTT; d_call: .; v_call: TRBV20-1; j_call: TRBJ2-3; clone_size: few
cdr3_aa: CASSFGPNQPQHF; cdr3_nt: TGCGCCAGCAGCTTTGGGCCTAATCAGCCCCAGCATTTT; d_call: .; v_call: TRBV5-1; j_call: TRBJ1-5; clone_size: few
cdr3_aa: CASSLTLESSYNEQFF; cdr3_nt: TGTGCCAGCAGCCTTACCTTGGAAAGCTCCTACAATGAGCAGTTCTTC; d_call: .; v_call: TRBV5-6; j_call: TRBJ2-1; clone_size: many
cdr3_aa: CASSSLRNNYGYTF; cdr3_nt: TGTGCCAGCAGCTCCCTCAGAAACAACTATGGCTACACCTTC; d_call: .; v_call: TRBV11-2; j_call: TRBJ1-2; clone_size: .
cdr3_aa: CASSFGLAGGPGNEQFF; cdr3_nt: TGCGCCAGCAGCTTCGGACTAGCGGGGGGCCCAGGTAATGAGCAGTTCTTC; d_call: TRBD2; v_call: TRBV5-1; j_call: TRBJ2-1; clone_size: .
cdr3_aa: CASSPGSGYNEQFF; cdr3_nt: TGTGCCAGCTCACCGGGTAGCGGCTACAATGAGCAGTTCTTC; d_call: .; v_call: TRBV18; j_call: TRBJ2-1; clone_size: few
cdr3_aa: CASTPPTNSNQPQHF; cdr3_nt: TGTGCCAGCACCCCTCCGACAAACTCCAATCAGCCCCAGCATTTT; d_call: .; v_call: TRBV6-1; j_call: TRBJ1-5; clone_size: many
cdr3_aa: CASSLQGVKNQPQHF; cdr3_nt: TGTGCCAGCAGCTTACAGGGGGTCAAAAATCAGCCCCAGCATTTT; d_call: TRBD1; v_call: TRBV7-2; j_call: TRBJ1-5; clone_size: few
cdr3_aa: CSARDSTGGPVGEQYF; cdr3_nt: TGCAGTGCTAGAGATTCGACGGGAGGGCCGGTGGGCGAGCAGTACTTC; d_call: TRBD2; v_call: TRBV20-1; j_call: TRBJ2-7; clone_size: .
cdr3_aa: CASSQQTGEGGYTF; cdr3_nt: TGTGCCAGCAGCCAACAGACAGGAGAAGGTGGCTACACCTTC; d_call: .; v_call: TRBV5-4; j_call: TRBJ1-2; clone_size: .
cdr3_aa: CASSLSELNTEAFF; cdr3_nt: TGTGCCAGCAGTTTATCGGAACTAAACACTGAAGCTTTCTTT; d_call: .; v_call: TRBV27; j_call: TRBJ1-1; clone_size: .
cdr3_aa: CASSDSDRHTEAFF; cdr3_nt: TGTGCCAGCAGTGACTCGGACAGGCACACTGAAGCTTTCTTT; d_call: TRBD1; v_call: TRBV28; j_call: TRBJ1-1; clone_size: .
cdr3_aa: CASSPTIRQGSGNTIYF; cdr3_nt: TGCGCCAGCAGCCCTACCATTCGACAGGGATCTGGAAACACCATATATTTT; d_call: TRBD1; v_call: TRBV5-1; j_call: TRBJ1-3; clone_size: .
cdr3_aa: CSALVGAENEQYF; cdr3_nt: TGCAGTGCTCTGGTAGGAGCGGAGAACGAGCAGTACTTC; d_call: .; v_call: TRBV20-1; j_call: TRBJ2-7; clone_size: many